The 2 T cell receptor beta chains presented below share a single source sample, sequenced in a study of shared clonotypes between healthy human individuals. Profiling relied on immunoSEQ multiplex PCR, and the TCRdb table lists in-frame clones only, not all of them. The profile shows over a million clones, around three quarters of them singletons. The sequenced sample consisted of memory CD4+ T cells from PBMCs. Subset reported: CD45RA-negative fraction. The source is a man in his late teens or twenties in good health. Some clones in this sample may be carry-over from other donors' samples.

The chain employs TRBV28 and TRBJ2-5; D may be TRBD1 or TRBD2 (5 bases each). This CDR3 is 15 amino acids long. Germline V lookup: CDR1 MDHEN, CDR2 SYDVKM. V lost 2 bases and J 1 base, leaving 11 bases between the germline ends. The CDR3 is CASSLGGFSQETQYF. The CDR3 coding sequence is TGTGCCAGCAGTTTAGGGGGTTTTAGCCAAGAGACCCAGTACTTC.

The CDR3 loop is CASSWGTGLTGNTIYF. As DNA, the CDR3 is TGCGCCAGCAGCTGGGGAACAGGGCTGACTGGAAACACCATATATTTT. V is TRBV5-1 and J is TRBJ1-3, with D perhaps matching TRBD1 (6 bases). Trimming cost V 3 bases and J 2 bases, with 15 bases left between them. The CDR3 has 16 amino acids. Germline lookup yields CDR1 SGHRS and CDR2 YFSETQ.